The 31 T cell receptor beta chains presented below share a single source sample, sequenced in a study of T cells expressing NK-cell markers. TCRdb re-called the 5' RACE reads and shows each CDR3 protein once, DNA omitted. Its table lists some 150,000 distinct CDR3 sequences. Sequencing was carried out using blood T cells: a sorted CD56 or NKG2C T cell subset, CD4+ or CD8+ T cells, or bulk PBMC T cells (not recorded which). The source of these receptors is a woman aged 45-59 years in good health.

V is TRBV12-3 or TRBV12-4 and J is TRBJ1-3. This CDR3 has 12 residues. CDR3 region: CAAGGSGNTIYF.

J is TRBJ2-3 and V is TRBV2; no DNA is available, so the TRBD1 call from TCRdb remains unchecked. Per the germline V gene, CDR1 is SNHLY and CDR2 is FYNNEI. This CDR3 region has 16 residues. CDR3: CASSEGTGFGTDTQYF.

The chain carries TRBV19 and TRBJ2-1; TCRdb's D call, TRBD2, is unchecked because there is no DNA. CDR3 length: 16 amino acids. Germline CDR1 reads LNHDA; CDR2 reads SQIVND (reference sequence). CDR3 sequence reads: CASSMTSGPSYNEQFF.

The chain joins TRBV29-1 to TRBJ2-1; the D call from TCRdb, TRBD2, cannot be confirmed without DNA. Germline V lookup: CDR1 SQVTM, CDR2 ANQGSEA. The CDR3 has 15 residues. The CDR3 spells CSVERETSGSLEQFF.

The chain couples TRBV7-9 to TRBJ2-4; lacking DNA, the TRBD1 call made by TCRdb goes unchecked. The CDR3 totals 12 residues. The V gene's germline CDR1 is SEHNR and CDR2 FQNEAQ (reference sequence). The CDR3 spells CASSRTEDIQYF.

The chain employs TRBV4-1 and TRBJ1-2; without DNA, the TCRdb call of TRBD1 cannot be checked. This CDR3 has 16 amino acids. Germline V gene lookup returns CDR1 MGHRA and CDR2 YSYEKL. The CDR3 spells CASSQSGTGVNYGYTF.

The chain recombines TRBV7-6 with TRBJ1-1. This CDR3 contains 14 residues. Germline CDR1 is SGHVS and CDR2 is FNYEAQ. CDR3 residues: CASSQSGIGTEAFF.

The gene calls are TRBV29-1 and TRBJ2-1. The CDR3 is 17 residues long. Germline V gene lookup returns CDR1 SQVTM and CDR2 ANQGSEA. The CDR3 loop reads CSVSLIVGKITNNEQFF.

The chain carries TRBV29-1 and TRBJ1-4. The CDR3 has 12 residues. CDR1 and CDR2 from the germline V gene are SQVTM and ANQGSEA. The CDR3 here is CSVRTTNEKLFF.

CDR3 amino acids: CSARGTSGSTDTQYF. The chain uses TRBV20-1 and TRBJ2-3; TCRdb's D gene call, TRBD2, goes unchecked for lack of DNA. The CDR3 spans 15 residues. In germline, CDR1 is DFQATT, CDR2 SNEGSKA (reference sequence).

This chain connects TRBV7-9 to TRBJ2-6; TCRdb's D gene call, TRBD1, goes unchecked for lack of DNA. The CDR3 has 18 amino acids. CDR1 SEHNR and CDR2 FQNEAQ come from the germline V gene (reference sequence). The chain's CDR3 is CASNWGQRIYSGANVLTF.

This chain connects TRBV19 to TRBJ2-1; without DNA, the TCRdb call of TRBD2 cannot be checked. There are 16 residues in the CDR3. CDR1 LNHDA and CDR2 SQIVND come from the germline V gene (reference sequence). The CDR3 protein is CVSSPPPGLVPNEQFF.

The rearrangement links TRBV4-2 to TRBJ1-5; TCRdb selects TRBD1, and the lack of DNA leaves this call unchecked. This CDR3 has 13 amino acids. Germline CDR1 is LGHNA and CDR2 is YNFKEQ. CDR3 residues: CASSRDVFEPQHF.

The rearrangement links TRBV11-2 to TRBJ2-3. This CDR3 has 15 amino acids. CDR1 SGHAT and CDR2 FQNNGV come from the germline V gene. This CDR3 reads CASSLVSVSTDTQYF. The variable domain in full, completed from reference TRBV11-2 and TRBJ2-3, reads EAGVAQSPRYKIIEKRQSVAFWCNPISGHATLYWYQQILGQGPKLLIQFQNNGVVDDSQLPKDRFSAERLKGVDSTLKIQPAKLEDSAVYLCASSLVSVSTDTQYFGPGTRLTVL.

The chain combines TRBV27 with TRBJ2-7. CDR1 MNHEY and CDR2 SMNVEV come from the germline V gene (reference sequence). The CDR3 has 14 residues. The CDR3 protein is CASSLRVGTYEQYF.

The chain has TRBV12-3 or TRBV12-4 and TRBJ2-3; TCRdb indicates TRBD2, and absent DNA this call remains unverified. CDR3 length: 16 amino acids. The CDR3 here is CASSFGREVASDTQYF.

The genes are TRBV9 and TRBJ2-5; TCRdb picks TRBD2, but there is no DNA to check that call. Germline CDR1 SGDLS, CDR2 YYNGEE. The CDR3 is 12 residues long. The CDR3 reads CASSEDSLTQYF. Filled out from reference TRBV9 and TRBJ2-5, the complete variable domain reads DSGVTQTPKHLITATGQRVTLRCSPRSGDLSVYWYQQSLDQGLQFLIQYYNGEERAKGNILERFSAQQFPDLHSELNLSSLELGDSALYFCASSEDSLTQYFGPGTRLLVL.

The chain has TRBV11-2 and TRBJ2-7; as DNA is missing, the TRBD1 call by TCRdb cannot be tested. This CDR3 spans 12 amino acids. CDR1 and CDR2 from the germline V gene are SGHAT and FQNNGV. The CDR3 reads CASSLGVHEQYF.

This chain's CDR3 is CASSPLLGQSGDGYTF. The chain joins TRBV27 to TRBJ1-2; TCRdb gives TRBD1 as the D gene, but with no DNA this cannot be confirmed. Germline assignment: CDR1 MNHEY and CDR2 SMNVEV (reference sequence). The CDR3 is made up of 16 amino acids.

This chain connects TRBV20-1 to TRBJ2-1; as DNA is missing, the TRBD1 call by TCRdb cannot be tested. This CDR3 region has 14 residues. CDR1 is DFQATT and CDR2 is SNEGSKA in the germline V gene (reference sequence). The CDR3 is CSAAGDRAVDEQFF.

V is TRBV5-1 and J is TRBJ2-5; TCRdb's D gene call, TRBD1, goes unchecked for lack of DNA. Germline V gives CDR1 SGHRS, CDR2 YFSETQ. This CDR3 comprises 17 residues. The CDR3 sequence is CASSLYPDRPGQETQYF.

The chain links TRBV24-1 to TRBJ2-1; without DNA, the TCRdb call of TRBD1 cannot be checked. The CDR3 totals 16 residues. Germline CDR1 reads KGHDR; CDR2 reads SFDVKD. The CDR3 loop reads CATSDHTLTGWGEQFF.

The CDR3: CASLQQGRNEAFF. The chain combines TRBV12-3 or TRBV12-4 with TRBJ1-1; as DNA is missing, the TRBD1 call by TCRdb cannot be tested. The CDR3 totals 13 residues.

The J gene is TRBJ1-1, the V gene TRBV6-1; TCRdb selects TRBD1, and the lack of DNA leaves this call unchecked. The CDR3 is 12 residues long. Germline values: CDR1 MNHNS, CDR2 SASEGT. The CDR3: CAIWDSPLGAFF.

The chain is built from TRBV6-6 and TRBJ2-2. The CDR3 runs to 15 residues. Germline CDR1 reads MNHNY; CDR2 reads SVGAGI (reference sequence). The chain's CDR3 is CASSSGSMYTGELFF.

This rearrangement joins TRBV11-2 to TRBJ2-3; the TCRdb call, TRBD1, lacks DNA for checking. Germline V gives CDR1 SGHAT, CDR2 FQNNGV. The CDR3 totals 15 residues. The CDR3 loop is CASSLGSGKGDTQYF.

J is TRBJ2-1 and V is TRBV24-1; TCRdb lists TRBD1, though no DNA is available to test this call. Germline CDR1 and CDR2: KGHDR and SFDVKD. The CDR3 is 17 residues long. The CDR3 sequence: CATSDAPDREEGNEQFF.

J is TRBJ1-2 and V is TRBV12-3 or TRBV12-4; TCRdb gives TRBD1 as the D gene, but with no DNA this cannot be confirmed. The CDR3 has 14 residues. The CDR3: CASSHFDRGYGYTF.

The CDR3 spells CASSRRTGGADTQYF. V usage is TRBV5-1 and J usage is TRBJ2-3; without DNA, the TCRdb call of TRBD1 cannot be checked. The CDR3 has 15 amino acids. Looked up from germline, CDR1 is SGHRS and CDR2 is YFSETQ.

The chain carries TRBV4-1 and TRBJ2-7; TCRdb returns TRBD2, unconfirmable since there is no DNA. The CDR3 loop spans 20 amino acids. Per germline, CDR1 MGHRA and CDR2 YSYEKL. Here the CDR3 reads CASSYRSGGAGGDKAYEQYF.

The CDR3 loop is CAIPHINYGYTF. The V gene is TRBV7-9, the J gene TRBJ1-2. Germline-derived CDR1 and CDR2 are SEHNR and FQNEAQ (reference sequence). The CDR3 has 12 amino acids.